This T cell receptor beta chain was retrieved from a study of blood T cell repertoires in COVID-19. Study-level information: PBMCs, B-cell-depleted T cells, or T cells were the source of the cDNA or gDNA that made up the material.

Recruitment covered about two dozen US areas and drew participants whose ages spanned 18 to 89 years. Cohorts were assigned according to the clinical history that participants reported. The study counted Cohort 3 donors as recovered given two negative PCRs, clearance, or symptom resolution. Clones were sequenced by immunoSEQ multiplex PCR, and TCRdb holds only the in-frame ones, with some missing. The table records some 200,000 clones, 88% of them present only once. The CDR3 is made up of 16 amino acids. Trimming removed 2 bases from V and 6 bases from J; junction bases left unmatched: 8. Germline V gene sequence: CDR1 LNHNV, CDR2 YYDKDF (reference sequence).

The specimen sequenced was PBMCs or T cells enriched from blood (not recorded which). This receptor was obtained from a woman aged 30 to 39 who had recovered from COVID-19. The V call is TRBV15, the J call TRBJ1-1; 11 positions match TRBD1. The CDR3 loop is CATSRPLRGQGAEAFF. The DNA for the CDR3 is TGTGCCACCAGCAGACCCCTGAGGGGACAGGGGGCTGAAGCTTTCTTT.